The clone carrying this T cell receptor beta chain was seen a few times. The antigen remains unidentified. The CDR3 is 14 residues long. V was cut by 2 bases and J by 0 bases, with 5 bases left in between. In germline, CDR1 is MNHEY, CDR2 SMNVEV (reference sequence). This sample is drawn from a study of T-cell memory formation after mild COVID-19. Study background: TCR clusters were mostly confined to one donor each. Study outcomes and limitations: Shrinking CD4+ clones were chiefly CM and EM; CD8+ ones were chiefly EMRA. Clones contracting over day 15 to 85 were CD4/CD8 balanced, with later expanders leaning CD4+. Nothing confirmed that second-wave clones peaking on day 37 were specific for SARS-CoV-2.

A single record per CDR3 protein comes from TCRdb applying MiXCR to the 5' RACE reads. The data hold about 200,000 distinct CDR3 sequences, with 16% observed a single time. The source of this sequence is an adult woman who had mild COVID-19 (a few samples of this study predate the infection). Cell type and time point are not known. This chain connects TRBV27 to TRBJ1-5, with D hard to call. Sequenced material: PBMCs or a T cell subset sorted from them (not recorded which). The CDR3 DNA reads as TGTGCCAGCAGTTTACAGTATAGCAATCAGCCCCAGCATTTT. Translating it yields CASSLQYSNQPQHF.